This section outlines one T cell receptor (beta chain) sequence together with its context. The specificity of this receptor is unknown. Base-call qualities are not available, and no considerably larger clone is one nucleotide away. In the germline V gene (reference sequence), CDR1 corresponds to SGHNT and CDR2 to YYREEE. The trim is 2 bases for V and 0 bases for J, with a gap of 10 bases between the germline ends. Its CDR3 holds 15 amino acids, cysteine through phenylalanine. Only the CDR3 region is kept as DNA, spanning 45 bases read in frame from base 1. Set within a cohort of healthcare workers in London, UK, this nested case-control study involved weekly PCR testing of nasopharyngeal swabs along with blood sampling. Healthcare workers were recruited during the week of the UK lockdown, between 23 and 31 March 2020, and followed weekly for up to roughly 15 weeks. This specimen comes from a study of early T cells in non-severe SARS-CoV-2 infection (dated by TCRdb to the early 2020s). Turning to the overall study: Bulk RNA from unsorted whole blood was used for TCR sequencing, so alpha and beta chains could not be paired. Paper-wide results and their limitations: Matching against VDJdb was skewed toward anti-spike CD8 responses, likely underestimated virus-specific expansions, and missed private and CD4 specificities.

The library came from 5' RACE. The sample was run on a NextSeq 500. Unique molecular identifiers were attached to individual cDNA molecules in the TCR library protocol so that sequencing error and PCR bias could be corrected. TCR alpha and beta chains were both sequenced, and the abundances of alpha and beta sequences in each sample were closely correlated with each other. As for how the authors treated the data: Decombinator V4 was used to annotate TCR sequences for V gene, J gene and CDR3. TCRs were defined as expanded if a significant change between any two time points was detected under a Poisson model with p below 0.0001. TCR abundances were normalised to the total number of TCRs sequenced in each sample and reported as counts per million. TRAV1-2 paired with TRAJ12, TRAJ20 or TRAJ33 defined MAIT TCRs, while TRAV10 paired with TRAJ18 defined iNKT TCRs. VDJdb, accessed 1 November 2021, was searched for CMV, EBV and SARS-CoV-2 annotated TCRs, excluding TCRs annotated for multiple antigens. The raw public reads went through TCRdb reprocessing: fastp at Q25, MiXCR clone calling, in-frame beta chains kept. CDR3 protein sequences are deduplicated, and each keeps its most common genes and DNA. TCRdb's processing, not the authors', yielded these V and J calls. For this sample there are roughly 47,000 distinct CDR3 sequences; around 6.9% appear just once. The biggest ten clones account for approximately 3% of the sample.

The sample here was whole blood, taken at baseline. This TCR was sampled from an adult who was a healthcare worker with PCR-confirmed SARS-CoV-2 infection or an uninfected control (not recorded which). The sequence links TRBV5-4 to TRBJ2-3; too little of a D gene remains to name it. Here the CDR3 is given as CASSLQSLSTDTQYF. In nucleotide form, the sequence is TGTGCCAGCAGCTTACAGTCCCTCAGCACAGATACGCAGTATTTT.